This T cell receptor beta chain emerged from a study of beta chain features in type 1 diabetes. Study-level findings and limits: Sampled from patients, naive, central memory and Treg TCRB repertoires appeared more similar than those sampled from healthy donors. Reduced insertions and increased deletions marked VDJ junctions in type 1 diabetes patients. Patients and controls would share equally any PCR tilt toward shorter templates.

Remarks on this clone: Its antigen is not identified.

V shed 4 bases and J 2 bases; nucleotides not matched to a gene: 4. Germline V gene data show CDR1 as SEHNR and CDR2 as FQNEAQ (reference sequence). CDR3 length: 16 residues. Every isolated RNA sample was fully reverse transcribed, so sequencing captured expressed TCRB transcripts. The table came from immunoSEQ multiplex PCR; TCRdb's copy has only in-frame clones and leaves some out. The sample lists hundreds of thousands of clones; about an eighth were seen once. Staining for CD45RO/CCR7/CD25/CD127/CD95/CD27 allowed sorting of CD4+ naive, central memory, regulatory and stem cell-like memory cells. The receptor was isolated from a woman under 30 in good health. Sequencing was done on a sample of naive CD4+ T cells from blood. The chain joins TRBV7-9 to TRBJ2-1; 11 bases are a match to TRBD2. CDR3 residues: CASSSISGRAYNEQFF. CDR3 nucleotide sequence: TGTGCCAGCAGCTCCATTAGCGGGAGGGCCTACAATGAGCAGTTCTTC.